The rows below give T cell receptor beta chains drawn from one sample of a study of blood T cell repertoires in COVID-19. Assay: immunoSEQ multiplex PCR; the TCRdb copy retains only in-frame clones and omits some. The sample carries approximately 210,000 clones, around nine tenths recorded once. Sequencing used PBMCs or T cells enriched from blood (not recorded which). The receptors were sampled from a man aged 30 to 39 in a cohort exposed to, infected with or recovered from COVID-19 (not recorded which). Each CDR3 is given with its conserved first and last residue. Fields, in order: J gene, CDR3 length, clone size, D gene, V gene, CDR3 protein, CDR3 DNA. A D gene is named only where the DNA matches it firmly. Size is stated for part of the rows, as once, few or many counts, or as a class when the clone is expanded.

J: TRBJ2-1
length: 16
size: NA
D: NA
V: TRBV5-1
CDR3: CASSWTSGHLRSEQFF
DNA: TGCGCCAGCAGCTGGACATCGGGACACCTTAGAAGCGAGCAGTTCTTC

J: TRBJ1-2
length: 13
size: few
D: NA
V: TRBV28
CDR3: CASSPYPGEGYTF
DNA: TGTGCCAGCAGCCCGTACCCAGGGGAAGGCTACACCTTC

J: TRBJ2-7
length: 13
size: NA
D: TRBD2
V: TRBV7-9
CDR3: CASSLLAGLEQYF
DNA: TGTGCCAGCAGCCTACTAGCGGGTCTCGAGCAGTACTTC

J: TRBJ2-1
length: 17
size: NA
D: NA
V: TRBV3-1/TRBV3-2
CDR3: CASSQESLSEFNNEQFF
DNA: TGTGCCAGCAGCCAAGAGTCCCTTAGCGAGTTTAACAATGAGCAGTTCTTC

J: TRBJ2-2
length: 14
size: NA
D: TRBD2
V: TRBV19
CDR3: CASRGTRNTGELFF
DNA: TGTGCCAGTAGGGGGACTAGAAACACCGGGGAGCTGTTTTTT

J: TRBJ2-3
length: 16
size: NA
D: TRBD1
V: TRBV24-1
CDR3: CATSDLGQGAQDTQYF
DNA: TGTGCCACCAGTGATTTGGGACAGGGGGCACAAGATACGCAGTATTTT

J: TRBJ2-2
length: 18
size: NA
D: TRBD2
V: TRBV28
CDR3: CASRGGLADRPNTGELFF
DNA: TGTGCCAGCAGAGGAGGGCTAGCGGACCGCCCGAACACCGGGGAGCTGTTTTTT

J: TRBJ2-1
length: 16
size: NA
D: NA
V: TRBV21-1
CDR3: CASSKGLAPTYNEQFF
DNA: TGTGCCAGCAGCAAAGGGCTAGCGCCAACCTACAATGAGCAGTTCTTC

J: TRBJ1-2
length: 13
size: once
D: TRBD1
V: TRBV27
CDR3: CASSPRTGQGYTF
DNA: TGTGCCAGCAGTCCCCGGACAGGGCAAGGCTACACCTTC

J: TRBJ1-2
length: 14
size: NA
D: NA
V: TRBV7-9
CDR3: CASSMPLWEGGYTF
DNA: TGTGCCAGCAGCATGCCTCTCTGGGAGGGCGGCTACACCTTC

J: TRBJ1-4
length: 14
size: NA
D: NA
V: TRBV15
CDR3: CATSREQKNEKLFF
DNA: TGTGCCACCAGCAGAGAACAGAAAAATGAAAAACTGTTTTTT

J: TRBJ2-1
length: 15
size: NA
D: NA
V: TRBV19
CDR3: CASRPSGTRYNEQFF
DNA: TGTGCCAGTAGACCGTCCGGGACTCGATACAATGAGCAGTTCTTC

J: TRBJ2-1
length: 18
size: NA
D: TRBD2
V: TRBV9
CDR3: CASSATSGRGWVHNEQFF
DNA: TGTGCCAGCAGCGCGACTAGCGGGAGGGGGTGGGTGCACAATGAGCAGTTCTTC

J: TRBJ2-1
length: 15
size: NA
D: TRBD1
V: TRBV13
CDR3: CASRGRQGLYNEQFF
DNA: TGTGCCAGCAGAGGGCGACAGGGATTATACAATGAGCAGTTCTTC

J: TRBJ1-1
length: 13
size: NA
D: TRBD1
V: TRBV6-5
CDR3: CASNRTGGTEAFF
DNA: TGTGCCAGCAATAGGACAGGGGGAACTGAAGCTTTCTTT

J: TRBJ2-7
length: 13
size: NA
D: NA
V: TRBV28
CDR3: CASTSGRPYEQYF
DNA: TGTGCCAGCACCTCGGGGAGACCCTACGAGCAGTACTTC

J: TRBJ1-3
length: 14
size: once
D: NA
V: TRBV18
CDR3: CASSPGSSGNTIYF
DNA: TGTGCCAGCTCACCAGGGAGCTCTGGAAACACCATATATTTT

J: TRBJ2-3
length: 13
size: NA
D: NA
V: TRBV3-1/TRBV3-2
CDR3: CASSPRFEDTQYF
DNA: TGTGCCAGCAGCCCCCGGTTTGAAGATACGCAGTATTTT

J: TRBJ1-3
length: 17
size: NA
D: TRBD1
V: TRBV27
CDR3: CASSFTGGAYPGNTIYF
DNA: TGTGCCAGCAGTTTCACAGGGGGCGCGTACCCTGGAAACACCATATATTTT

J: TRBJ1-2
length: 14
size: NA
D: NA
V: TRBV28
CDR3: CASSPQALAYGYTF
DNA: TGTGCCAGCAGTCCGCAGGCCCTTGCGTATGGCTACACCTTC

J: TRBJ1-2
length: 16
size: NA
D: TRBD1
V: TRBV9
CDR3: CASSSSTGRLNYGYTF
DNA: TGTGCCAGCAGCTCGTCGACAGGGAGGTTGAACTATGGCTACACCTTC

J: TRBJ2-1
length: 14
size: NA
D: TRBD1
V: TRBV28
CDR3: CASIRQGSYNEQFF
DNA: TGTGCCAGCATCCGACAGGGTTCCTACAATGAGCAGTTCTTC

J: TRBJ2-6
length: 17
size: NA
D: TRBD1
V: TRBV3-1/TRBV3-2
CDR3: CASSQAGGSSGANVLTF
DNA: TGTGCCAGCAGCCAAGCAGGGGGTTCCTCTGGGGCCAACGTCCTGACTTTC

J: TRBJ2-2
length: 16
size: NA
D: TRBD2
V: TRBV15
CDR3: CATSRGLAGPAGELFF
DNA: TGTGCCACCAGCAGAGGGCTAGCGGGCCCGGCCGGGGAGCTGTTTTTT

J: TRBJ1-2
length: 12
size: NA
D: NA
V: TRBV29-1
CDR3: CSGFTGLHGYTF
DNA: TGCAGCGGCTTCACAGGGTTGCATGGCTACACCTTC

J: TRBJ2-3
length: 17
size: once
D: TRBD1
V: TRBV7-3
CDR3: CASSKTRDRRFTDTQYF
DNA: TGTGCCAGCAGCAAAACGAGGGACAGGCGTTTCACAGATACGCAGTATTTT

J: TRBJ1-4
length: 13
size: few
D: NA
V: TRBV19
CDR3: CASSMRDKEKLFF
DNA: TGTGCCAGTAGTATGAGGGACAAGGAAAAACTGTTTTTT

J: TRBJ1-4
length: 16
size: NA
D: TRBD1
V: TRBV4-3
CDR3: CASSQDTGAGNEKLFF
DNA: TGCGCCAGCAGCCAAGATACAGGGGCTGGTAATGAAAAACTGTTTTTT

J: TRBJ1-1
length: 15
size: NA
D: NA
V: TRBV5-1
CDR3: CASSLWGSDDTEAFF
DNA: TGCGCCAGCAGCTTGTGGGGCAGTGACGACACTGAAGCTTTCTTT

J: TRBJ2-7
length: 15
size: NA
D: TRBD2
V: TRBV27
CDR3: CASSSRTSGSYEQYF
DNA: TGTGCCAGCAGTTCCCGCACTAGCGGCTCCTACGAGCAGTACTTC

J: TRBJ2-7
length: 16
size: NA
D: NA
V: TRBV18
CDR3: CASSPPGGGRVSEQYF
DNA: TGTGCCAGCTCACCACCGGGGGGCGGGAGAGTCTCCGAGCAGTACTTC

J: TRBJ2-7
length: 16
size: NA
D: NA
V: TRBV5-1
CDR3: CASSLAQGGSLHEQYF
DNA: TGCGCCAGCAGCTTGGCGCAAGGGGGTAGCCTGCACGAGCAGTACTTC

J: TRBJ1-2
length: 11
size: few
D: NA
V: TRBV28
CDR3: CASSSLSGYTF
DNA: TGTGCCAGCAGTTCCCTCTCTGGCTACACCTTC

J: TRBJ1-3
length: 15
size: NA
D: NA
V: TRBV5-1
CDR3: CASSLDRSSGNTIYF
DNA: TGCGCCAGCAGCTTGGACAGGAGCTCTGGAAACACCATATATTTT

J: TRBJ2-1
length: 20
size: NA
D: TRBD2
V: TRBV9
CDR3: CASSSAGTSGRLAAYNEQFF
DNA: TGTGCCAGCAGCTCAGCCGGGACTAGCGGGAGGTTGGCAGCCTACAATGAGCAGTTCTTC

J: TRBJ2-2
length: 16
size: few
D: NA
V: TRBV19
CDR3: CASSTPGGTDTGELFF
DNA: TGTGCCAGTAGTACCCCTGGAGGGACGGACACCGGGGAGCTGTTTTTT

J: TRBJ1-3
length: 15
size: NA
D: TRBD1
V: TRBV6-5
CDR3: CASSTTGDSGNTIYF
DNA: TGTGCCAGCAGTACAACAGGGGACTCTGGAAACACCATATATTTT

J: TRBJ2-7
length: 15
size: NA
D: NA
V: TRBV13
CDR3: CASSPGLFEIYEQYF
DNA: TGTGCCAGCAGCCCAGGGTTGTTCGAGATTTACGAGCAGTACTTC

J: TRBJ2-6
length: 19
size: NA
D: TRBD1
V: TRBV24-1
CDR3: CATSDSRTGGTSGANVLTF
DNA: TGTGCCACCAGTGATTCGAGGACAGGGGGCACGTCTGGGGCCAACGTCCTGACTTTC

J: TRBJ2-4
length: 18
size: NA
D: NA
V: TRBV2
CDR3: CASSQTVTQGIYPYIQYF
DNA: TGTGCCAGCAGTCAGACAGTGACCCAAGGAATTTACCCCTACATTCAGTACTTC

J: TRBJ2-3
length: 18
size: NA
D: TRBD2
V: TRBV19
CDR3: CASSSRPGLAGLTDTQYF
DNA: TGTGCCAGTAGTTCTCGACCCGGACTAGCGGGGCTCACAGATACGCAGTATTTT

J: TRBJ2-7
length: 18
size: NA
D: TRBD2
V: TRBV7-9
CDR3: CASSRPGLAGVLDYEQYF
DNA: TGTGCCAGCAGCCGACCGGGACTAGCGGGAGTTTTGGACTACGAGCAGTACTTC

J: TRBJ2-2
length: 20
size: NA
D: NA
V: TRBV5-1
CDR3: CASSLVGGEAVAGKGGELFF
DNA: TGCGCCAGCAGCTTGGTAGGCGGCGAAGCGGTCGCGGGAAAGGGCGGGGAGCTGTTTTTT

J: TRBJ1-2
length: 15
size: few
D: TRBD1
V: TRBV7-3
CDR3: CASSSTGGAWGGYTF
DNA: TGTGCCAGCAGCTCCACAGGGGGCGCATGGGGCGGCTACACCTTC

J: TRBJ1-2
length: 12
size: NA
D: TRBD1
V: TRBV9
CDR3: CASHGTVHGYTF
DNA: TGTGCCAGCCACGGGACAGTCCATGGCTACACCTTC

J: TRBJ1-5
length: 15
size: NA
D: TRBD1
V: TRBV12-5
CDR3: CASGESGGSNQPQHF
DNA: TGTGCTAGTGGAGAATCAGGGGGCAGCAATCAGCCCCAGCATTTT

J: TRBJ1-2
length: 15
size: NA
D: TRBD1
V: TRBV19
CDR3: CASSTPRTGRNGYTF
DNA: TGTGCCAGTAGTACACCCCGGACAGGGAGGAATGGCTACACCTTC

J: TRBJ2-3
length: 14
size: NA
D: TRBD2
V: TRBV11-3
CDR3: CASSVSGGTYTQYF
DNA: TGTGCCAGCAGCGTAAGCGGGGGCACGTATACGCAGTATTTT

J: TRBJ1-1
length: 16
size: NA
D: TRBD1
V: TRBV19
CDR3: CASSPGQGFMNTEAFF
DNA: TGTGCCAGTAGTCCCGGACAGGGATTTATGAACACTGAAGCTTTCTTT